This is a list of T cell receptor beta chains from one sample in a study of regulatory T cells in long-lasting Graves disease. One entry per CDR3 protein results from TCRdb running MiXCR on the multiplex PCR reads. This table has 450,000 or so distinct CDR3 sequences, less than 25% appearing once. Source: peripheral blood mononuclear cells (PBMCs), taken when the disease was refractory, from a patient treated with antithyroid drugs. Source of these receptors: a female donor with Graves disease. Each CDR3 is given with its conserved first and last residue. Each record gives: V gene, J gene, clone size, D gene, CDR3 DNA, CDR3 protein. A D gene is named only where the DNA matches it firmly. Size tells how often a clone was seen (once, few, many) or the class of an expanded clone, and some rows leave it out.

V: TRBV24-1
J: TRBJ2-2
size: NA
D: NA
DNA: TGTGCCACCAGTGATTCGCGGGACACCGGGGAGCTGTTTTTT
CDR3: CATSDSRDTGELFF

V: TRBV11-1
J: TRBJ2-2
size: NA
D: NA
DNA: TGTGCCAGCTACCCCGGGCGGTGGGAATCGAACACCGGGGAGCTGTTTTTT
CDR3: CASYPGRWESNTGELFF

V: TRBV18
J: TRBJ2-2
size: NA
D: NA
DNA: TGTGCCAGCTCACCAGGGGGGATTAACACCGGGGAGCTGTTTTTT
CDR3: CASSPGGINTGELFF

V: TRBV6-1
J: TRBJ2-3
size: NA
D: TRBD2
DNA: TGTGCCAGCAGTGGACTAGCGGGAGGGCTTACGCAGTATTTT
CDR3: CASSGLAGGLTQYF

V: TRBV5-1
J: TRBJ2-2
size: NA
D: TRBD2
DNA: TGCGCCAGCAGCTTGGTAGGACTAGCGGGAGTTGGCGGGGAGCTGTTTTTT
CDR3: CASSLVGLAGVGGELFF

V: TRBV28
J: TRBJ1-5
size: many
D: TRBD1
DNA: TGTGCCAGCAGGCGGACAGGGGGGCGTACGGGCGGCAATCAGCCCCAGCATTTT
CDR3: CASRRTGGRTGGNQPQHF

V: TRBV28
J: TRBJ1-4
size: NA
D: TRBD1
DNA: TGTGCCACTAGCCTCCCGGGACAGTTAGATAATGAAAAACTGTTTTTT
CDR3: CATSLPGQLDNEKLFF

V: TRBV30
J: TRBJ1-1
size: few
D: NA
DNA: TGTGCCTGGAGTGAGGACTTGGGGGGCACTGAAGCTTTCTTT
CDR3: CAWSEDLGGTEAFF

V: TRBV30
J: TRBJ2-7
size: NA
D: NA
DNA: TGTGCCTGGTCAGGGGGAGGGATGCAGTACTTC
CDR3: CAWSGGGMQYF

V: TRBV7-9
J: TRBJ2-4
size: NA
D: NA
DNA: TGTGCCAGCAGCTTAGCCGAGCATGGCAAAAACATTCAGTACTTC
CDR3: CASSLAEHGKNIQYF

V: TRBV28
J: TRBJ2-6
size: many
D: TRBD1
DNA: TGTGCCAGCAGTGTGACAGGGTCTGGGGCCAACGTCCTGACTTTC
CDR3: CASSVTGSGANVLTF

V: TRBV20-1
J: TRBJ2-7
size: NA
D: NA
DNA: TGCAGTGCTCAATTCCAGAGTTCCTACGAGCAGTACTTC
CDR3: CSAQFQSSYEQYF

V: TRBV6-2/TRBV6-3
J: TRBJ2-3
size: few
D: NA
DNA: TGTGCCAGCAGTGTCCAGAGACCTAGCACAGATACGCAGTATTTT
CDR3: CASSVQRPSTDTQYF

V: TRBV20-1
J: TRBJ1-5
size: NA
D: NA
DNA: TGCAGTGCTAGAGTCATTGCAGGGAGTCAGCCCCAGCATTTT
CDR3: CSARVIAGSQPQHF

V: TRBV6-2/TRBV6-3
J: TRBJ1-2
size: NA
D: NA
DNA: TGTGTCAGCACCAAGGGGCACCTTGGCTACACCTTC
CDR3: CVSTKGHLGYTF

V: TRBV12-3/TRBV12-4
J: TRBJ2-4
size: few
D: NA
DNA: TGTGCCAGCAGTACCGGGTCCCTAATCACTCAGTACTTC
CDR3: CASSTGSLITQYF

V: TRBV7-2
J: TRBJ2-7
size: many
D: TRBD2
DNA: TGTGCCAGCACCAAGCGGGCTAGCGGTACCTACGAGCAGTACTTC
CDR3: CASTKRASGTYEQYF

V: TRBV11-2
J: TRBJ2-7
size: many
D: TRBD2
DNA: TGTGCCAGCAGCCCCTTTGGGACTAGCGGCCCCTACGAGCAGTACTTC
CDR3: CASSPFGTSGPYEQYF

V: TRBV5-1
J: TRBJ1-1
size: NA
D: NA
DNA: TGCGCCAGCAGCTTGATGGGGCTCGCTGAAGCTTTCTTT
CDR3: CASSLMGLAEAFF

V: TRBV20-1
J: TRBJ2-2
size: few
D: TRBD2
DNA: TGCAGTGCCACTACTAGCGGGAGAACCGGGGAGCTGTTTTTT
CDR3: CSATTSGRTGELFF

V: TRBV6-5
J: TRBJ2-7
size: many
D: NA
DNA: TGTGCCAGCAGTTACTCGCACAGCGCCTACGAGCAGTACTTC
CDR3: CASSYSHSAYEQYF

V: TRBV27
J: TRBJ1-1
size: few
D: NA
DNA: TGTGCCAGCAGTTTATATTTGGGTGTGGTCCCTGAAGCTTTCTTT
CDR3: CASSLYLGVVPEAFF

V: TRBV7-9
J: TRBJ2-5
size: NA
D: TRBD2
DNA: TGTGCCAGCAGCTCCCCTAAGGGAAAGCGGGGGACCCAGTACTTC
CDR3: CASSSPKGKRGTQYF

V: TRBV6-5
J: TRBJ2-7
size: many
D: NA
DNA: TGTGCCAGCTCCTACCCGGGAGTATCCTACGAGCAGTACTTC
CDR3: CASSYPGVSYEQYF

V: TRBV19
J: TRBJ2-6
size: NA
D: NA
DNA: TGTGCCAGTAGTATCGGACTTAACTCTGGGGCCAACGTCCTGACTTTC
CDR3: CASSIGLNSGANVLTF

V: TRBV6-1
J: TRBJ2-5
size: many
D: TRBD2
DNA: TGTGCCAGCAGTAAACGAGGGACTAGCGGGCAAGAGACCCAGTACTTC
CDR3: CASSKRGTSGQETQYF

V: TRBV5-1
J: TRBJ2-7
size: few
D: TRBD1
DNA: TGTGCCAGCAGTCCAGGGGGATTGCAGTACGAGCAGTACTTC
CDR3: CASSPGGLQYEQYF

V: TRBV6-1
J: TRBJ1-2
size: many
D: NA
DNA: TGTGCCAGCAGCCTAGCTCAGGGCTACACCTTC
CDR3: CASSLAQGYTF

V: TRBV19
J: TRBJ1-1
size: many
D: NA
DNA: TGTGCCAGTACCCTTACCGGTGGCACTGAAGCTTTCTTT
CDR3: CASTLTGGTEAFF

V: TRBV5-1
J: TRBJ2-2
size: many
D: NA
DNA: TGCGCCAGCAGCGGCAACGCCGGGGAGCTGTTTTTT
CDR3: CASSGNAGELFF

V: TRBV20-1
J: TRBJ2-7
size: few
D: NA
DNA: TGCAGTGTCTGGCGGGGTGCCTACGAGCAGTACTTC
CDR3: CSVWRGAYEQYF

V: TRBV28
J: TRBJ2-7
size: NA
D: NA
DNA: TGTGCCAGCATCCTTCAGGGAAAGGGCGAGCAGTACTTC
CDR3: CASILQGKGEQYF

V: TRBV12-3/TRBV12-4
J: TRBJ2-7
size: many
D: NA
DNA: TGTGCCAGCAGTTTAGCTAGGAGTTGGCTTCGAGGGATTCCCTACGAGCAGTACTTC
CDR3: CASSLARSWLRGIPYEQYF

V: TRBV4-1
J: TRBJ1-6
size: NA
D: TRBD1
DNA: TGCGCCAGCAGCCAAACAGGGGTCCATAATTCACCCCTCCACTTT
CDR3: CASSQTGVHNSPLHF

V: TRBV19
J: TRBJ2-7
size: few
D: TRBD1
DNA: TGTGCCAGTAGTATATTGGGACAGGGATACGAGCAGTACTTC
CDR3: CASSILGQGYEQYF

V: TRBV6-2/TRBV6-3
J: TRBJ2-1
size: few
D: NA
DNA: TGTGCCAGCAGTTGGACGGGGGAAAACAATGAGCAGTTCTTC
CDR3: CASSWTGENNEQFF

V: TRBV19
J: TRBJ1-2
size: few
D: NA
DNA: TGTGCCAGTAGTATAGCTACGGCCTATGGCTACACCTTC
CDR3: CASSIATAYGYTF

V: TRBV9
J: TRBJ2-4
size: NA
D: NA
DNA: TGTGCCAGCAGCGTAGGGGCAGCGAAAGCCAAAAACATTCAGTACTTC
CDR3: CASSVGAAKAKNIQYF

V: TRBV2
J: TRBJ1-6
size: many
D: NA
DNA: TGTGCCAGCAGTGACCCCTATAATTCACCCCTCCACTTT
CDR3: CASSDPYNSPLHF

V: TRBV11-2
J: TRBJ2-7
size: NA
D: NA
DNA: TGTGCCAGCAGCTTAGATCTGGGTAGCCTAAGCTCCTACGAGCAGTGCTTC
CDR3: CASSLDLGSLSSYEQCF

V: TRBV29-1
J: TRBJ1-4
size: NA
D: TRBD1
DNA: TGCAGCGTTGTGGGGACAGGGGTTGCAACTAATGAAAAACTGTTTTTT
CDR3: CSVVGTGVATNEKLFF

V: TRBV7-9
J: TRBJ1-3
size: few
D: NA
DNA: TGTGCCAGCAGCTTCAATTCGCAGCTTGGAAACACCATATATTTT
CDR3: CASSFNSQLGNTIYF

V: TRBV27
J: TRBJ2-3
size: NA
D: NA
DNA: TGTGCCAGCAGTCCCGGGGCAGATACGCAGTATTTT
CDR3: CASSPGADTQYF

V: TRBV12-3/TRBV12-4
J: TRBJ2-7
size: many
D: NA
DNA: TGTGCCAGCAGCATAGGGGGAGGTCACGAGCAGTACTTC
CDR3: CASSIGGGHEQYF

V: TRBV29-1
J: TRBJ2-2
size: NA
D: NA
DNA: TGCAGCGTTGAACGGACAGACACCGGGGAGCTGTTTTTT
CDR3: CSVERTDTGELFF

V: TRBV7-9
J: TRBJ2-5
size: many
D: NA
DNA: TGTGCCAGCAGCTTGGGGTCAGGGACCCAGTACTTC
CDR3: CASSLGSGTQYF

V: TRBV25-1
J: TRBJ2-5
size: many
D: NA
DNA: TGTGCCAGCAGTGAAAGTGGGGGGGAGACCCAGTACTTC
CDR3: CASSESGGETQYF

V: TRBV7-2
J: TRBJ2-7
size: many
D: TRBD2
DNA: TGTGCCAGCAGACCAGCTACGGCGGGAGGGCCCTACGAGCAGTACTTC
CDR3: CASRPATAGGPYEQYF

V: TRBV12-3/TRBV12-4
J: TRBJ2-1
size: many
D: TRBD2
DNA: TGTGCCAGCAGTTTACTAGCGGCTAGGAATGAGCAGTTCTTC
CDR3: CASSLLAARNEQFF

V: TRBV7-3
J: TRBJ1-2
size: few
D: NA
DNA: TGTGCCAGCAGCTTAGATGCGGGGGCGCCGATCTATGGCTACACCTTC
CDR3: CASSLDAGAPIYGYTF

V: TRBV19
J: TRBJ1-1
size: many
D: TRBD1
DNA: TGTGCCAGCAGTGACACAGGGGACACTGAAGCTTTCTTT
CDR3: CASSDTGDTEAFF

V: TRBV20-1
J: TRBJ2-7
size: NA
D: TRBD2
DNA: TGCAGTGCTCAGGGGCGGCTAGCGGGAGGAGTTTCCTACGAGCAGTACTTC
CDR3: CSAQGRLAGGVSYEQYF